The rows below give T cell receptor beta chains drawn from one sample of a study of graft-versus-host responses after intestinal transplantation. Their antigen targets remain unknown. TCRdb keeps only in-frame clones here, not all; method: immunoSEQ multiplex PCR. The table lists roughly 25,000 clones, approximately 78% of them singletons. The source material was unstimulated CD8+ T cells sorted from spleen or lymph node cells, sampled before transplant. All receptors derive from a human donor who was the organ donor for an intestinal transplant. The CDR3 runs from the conserved cysteine through the conserved F or W. Expanded clones get a size class; other rows say once, few or many, or leave the size out.

v_gene: TRBV28; j_gene: TRBJ2-7; abundance: .; CDR3aa: CASSTIAGGRYEQYF
v_gene: TRBV2; j_gene: TRBJ1-5; abundance: .; CDR3aa: CASSEGHTGGNQPQHF
v_gene: TRBV5-1; j_gene: TRBJ2-7; abundance: .; CDR3aa: CASSLRTGGKYEQYF
v_gene: TRBV6-5; j_gene: TRBJ1-2; abundance: .; CDR3aa: CASSYSLSYGYTF
v_gene: TRBV7-2; j_gene: TRBJ2-7; abundance: .; CDR3aa: CASSLRVTLTGGFHYEQYF
v_gene: TRBV30; j_gene: TRBJ2-7; abundance: .; CDR3aa: CAWGAVNEQYF
v_gene: TRBV27; j_gene: TRBJ1-1; abundance: few; CDR3aa: CASSFWGTEAFF
v_gene: TRBV7-9; j_gene: TRBJ2-1; abundance: once; CDR3aa: CASSPGVYNEQFF
v_gene: TRBV19; j_gene: TRBJ2-2; abundance: .; CDR3aa: CASKELREDTGELFF
v_gene: TRBV5-4; j_gene: TRBJ1-4; abundance: .; CDR3aa: CATSDGVNEKLFF
v_gene: TRBV11-2; j_gene: TRBJ2-1; abundance: .; CDR3aa: CASSFPGAWEQFF